Below are 25 T cell receptor beta chains sequenced from a single sample in a study of blood T cell repertoires in COVID-19. Some clones are missing from TCRdb's copy, which holds only in-frame ones; the method was immunoSEQ multiplex PCR. The data contain under 150,000 clones, 80% to 85% of them singletons. Sequencing used PBMCs or T cells enriched from blood (not recorded which). These receptors were taken from a woman in her forties or fifties who had been exposed to COVID-19.

This chain connects TRBV9 to TRBJ1-3; D possibly corresponds to TRBD1 (6 bases). The CDR3 covers 15 residues. The germline V and J ends were trimmed by 3 bases and 5 bases, with 15 bases remaining between them. Germline V gene lookup returns CDR1 SGDLS and CDR2 YYNGEE. The CDR3 coding sequence is TGTGCCAGCAGCGCACAGGGCCCCCTCAGAAACACCATATATTTT. Protein sequence: CASSAQGPLRNTIYF.

J is TRBJ1-2 and V is TRBV27; TRBD1 matches 7 bases. V was clipped by 2 bases and J by 1 base; unmatched bases: 4. This CDR3 comprises 15 residues. Germline V CDR1 and CDR2: MNHEY, SMNVEV (reference sequence). The CDR3 sequence is CASSLEGARNYGYTF. CDR3 coding DNA: TGTGCCAGCAGTTTAGAGGGGGCCCGTAACTATGGCTACACCTTC.

The chain employs TRBV19 and TRBJ2-5; D is unclear. The V gene's germline CDR1 is LNHDA and CDR2 SQIVND (reference sequence). Trimming removed 5 bases from V and 5 bases from J, with 12 bases in between. The CDR3 runs to 13 residues. CDR3 sequence: CASSRGPRETQYF. For the CDR3, the DNA is TGTGCCAGTAGTCGAGGTCCCCGGGAGACCCAGTACTTC.

The chain joins TRBV7-2 to TRBJ2-5; 11 bases fit TRBD2. Germline trimming cut 2 bases from V and 5 bases from J; bases unmatched to any gene: 7. Germline assignment: CDR1 SGHTA and CDR2 FQGNSA. The CDR3 contains 16 residues. The CDR3 is CASSLSLASGGETQYF. Written as DNA, the CDR3 is TGTGCCAGCAGCTTATCCCTGGCTAGCGGGGGGGAGACCCAGTACTTC.

This clone has a handful of counts. J is TRBJ2-1 and V is TRBV5-1; TRBD2 matches 14 bases. V dropped 2 bases and J dropped 6; count of bases not matched to a gene: 7. CDR3 size: 17 residues. CDR1 SGHRS and CDR2 YFSETQ come from the germline V gene. The CDR3 bases are TGCGCCAGCAGCTTTCGACTAGCGGGGGGGCCGGGCAATGAGCAGTTCTTC. This sequence encodes CASSFRLAGGPGNEQFF.

This chain connects TRBV9 to TRBJ1-5, with D hard to call. The CDR3 spans 15 residues. Germline lookup yields CDR1 SGDLS and CDR2 YYNGEE. V dropped 0 bases and J dropped 6 bases, with 13 bases sitting between them. This CDR3 reads CASSVDGRESQPQHF. The CDR3, as DNA: TGTGCCAGCAGCGTAGATGGGAGGGAAAGTCAGCCCCAGCATTTT.

V and J are TRBV4-3 and TRBJ1-1; D unresolved. Trimming cost V 0 bases and J 3 bases, with 8 bases left between them. The CDR3 spans 14 residues. The germline V gene has CDR1 LGHNA and CDR2 YSLEER. The CDR3 reads CASSQDSLDTEAFF. Here the CDR3 DNA reads TGCGCCAGCAGCCAAGATTCCCTCGACACTGAAGCTTTCTTT.

Comment on this clone: Other nucleotide sequences in the sample specify the same CDR3. The CDR3 loop is CASSDRGGQPQHF. CDR3 DNA sequence: TGTGCCAGCAGCGACAGGGGTGGCCAGCCCCAGCATTTT. The J gene is TRBJ1-5, the V gene TRBV6-2 or TRBV6-3; 8 bases are shared with TRBD1. In germline, CDR1 is MNHEY, CDR2 SVGEGT. The V gene end was trimmed by 6 bases and the J gene end by 7 bases; junction bases not matched to a gene: 5. The CDR3 is 13 amino acids.

J is TRBJ2-7 and V is TRBV6-5; the match to TRBD1 covers 7 bases. Germline V lookup: CDR1 MNHEY, CDR2 SVGAGI. J gave up 2 bases and V 0 bases, and 4 bases lay outside the gene matches. CDR3 length: 15 amino acids. CDR3 amino acids: CASSYSAGGTYEQYF. CDR3 DNA sequence: TGTGCCAGCAGTTACTCTGCAGGGGGAACCTACGAGCAGTACTTC.

CDR3 in DNA: TGTGCCAGCAGTTTATCGAGTCTCGGGGGGCGCCCGGGGACCCAGTACTTC. This codes for CASSLSSLGGRPGTQYF. The rearrangement uses TRBV27 and TRBJ2-5, with D possibly TRBD2 on 7 matching bases. V was cut by 0 bases and J by 7 bases, with 21 bases left in between. The CDR3 covers 17 residues. Germline V gene lookup returns CDR1 MNHEY and CDR2 SMNVEV (reference sequence).

The chain employs TRBV27 and TRBJ2-1, with 7 bases fitting TRBD2. The J segment lost 3 bases and the V segment lost 5 bases, leaving 10 bases of the junction unmatched. Germline lookup yields CDR1 MNHEY and CDR2 SMNVEV (reference sequence). The CDR3 spans 16 residues. CDR3 sequence: CASSVHTGLLYNEQFF. Here the CDR3 DNA reads TGTGCCAGCAGTGTTCATACGGGACTACTCTACAATGAGCAGTTCTTC.

The chain carries TRBV7-2 and TRBJ2-1; D is ambiguous. Trimming removed 5 bases at V and 5 bases at J, with 7 bases between. Germline V gene data show CDR1 as SGHTA and CDR2 as FQGNSA. The CDR3 totals 12 residues. CDR3: CASSIRDNEQFF. In nucleotides, the CDR3 is TGTGCCAGCAGCATCCGGGACAATGAGCAGTTCTTC.

This sequence joins TRBV5-4 and TRBJ2-7; TRBD1 matches 7 bases. Per the germline V gene, CDR1 is SGHNT and CDR2 is YYREEE (reference sequence). V was pared by 3 bases and J by 2 bases, with 5 bases of the junction left unmatched. This CDR3 has 14 residues. The CDR3 DNA reads as TGTGCCAGCAGCTCGGGACAGCCACCCTACGAGCAGTACTTC. Amino acids: CASSSGQPPYEQYF.

This rearrangement joins TRBV29-1 to TRBJ2-3; D might be TRBD1 (5 bases). V was clipped by 7 bases and J by 1 base, with 12 bases between them. There are 13 residues in the CDR3. CDR1 and CDR2 from the germline V gene are SQVTM and ANQGSEA. Here the CDR3 DNA reads TGCAGCGGCTCGACAGCCGGCACAGATACGCAGTATTTT. Translating it yields CSGSTAGTDTQYF.

The rearrangement joins TRBV7-9 to TRBJ2-1, with D tentatively TRBD2 (5 bases). There are 16 residues in the CDR3. V was pared by 2 bases and J by 7 bases, with 18 bases between. Germline V gene sequence: CDR1 SEHNR, CDR2 FQNEAQ (reference sequence). CDR3 residues: CASSLKAASIGNEQFF. The DNA of the CDR3 is TGTGCCAGCAGCTTAAAGGCGGCTAGCATAGGGAATGAGCAGTTCTTC.

This rearrangement joins TRBV21-1 to TRBJ1-1; whether TRBD1, the table's D call, matches the DNA was not checked. TRBV21-1 corresponds to a pseudogene. The CDR3 consists of 16 residues. CDR3 bases: TGTGCCAGCAGCAAATTTCAGGACAGTAATTACACTGAAGCTTTCTTT. It specifies CASSKFQDSNYTEAFF.

The chain joins TRBV9 to TRBJ2-7; D possibly corresponds to TRBD2 (5 bases). This CDR3 has 18 residues. Germline V gene lookup returns CDR1 SGDLS and CDR2 YYNGEE. V gave up 0 bases and J gave up 4 bases, with 23 bases separating them. The CDR3 loop reads CASSVALLATPPGYEQYF. CDR3 DNA: TGTGCCAGCAGCGTAGCTCTGTTAGCGACGCCGCCCGGTTACGAGCAGTACTTC.

The rearrangement uses TRBV13 and TRBJ2-7, with 8 positions matching TRBD1. The CDR3 is made up of 14 amino acids. V shed 4 bases, J shed 7 bases, and the junction held 9 bases outside the gene matches. CDR1 PRHDT and CDR2 FYEKMQ come from the germline V gene (reference sequence). CDR3 residues: CASSSGQGVMEQYF. CDR3 in DNA: TGTGCCAGCAGCTCCGGACAGGGAGTCATGGAGCAGTACTTC.

The chain employs TRBV6-5 and TRBJ1-2; 9 bases are a match to TRBD1. The ends lost 6 bases at V and 1 base at J; junction bases unmatched: 6. The CDR3 sequence is 15 residues long. The V gene's germline CDR1 is MNHEY and CDR2 SVGAGI. The CDR3 loop is CASRRTGADNYGYTF. CDR3 DNA: TGTGCCAGCAGGCGGACAGGGGCTGATAACTATGGCTACACCTTC.

The gene calls are TRBV29-1 and TRBJ1-1; the match to TRBD1 covers 9 bases. Germline loops: CDR1 SQVTM, CDR2 ANQGSEA. This CDR3 comprises 15 residues. Trimming took 3 bases from V and 1 from J; bases not matched to a gene: 6. CDR3 protein: CSVDRQGGRNTEAFF. The CDR3 DNA follows: TGCAGCGTTGATAGACAGGGGGGAAGGAACACTGAAGCTTTCTTT.

V usage is TRBV27 and J usage is TRBJ1-2, with D possibly TRBD1 on 5 matching bases. The length of the CDR3 is 12 residues. V was shortened by 8 bases and J by 2 bases, with 9 bases between the two germline ends. Per the germline V gene, CDR1 is MNHEY and CDR2 is SMNVEV (reference sequence). CDR3 coding DNA: TGTGCCAGCGGCAGGGCCAACTATGGCTACACCTTC. Residues: CASGRANYGYTF.

CDR3 amino acids: CASSLDPGRETQYF. DNA of the CDR3: TGTGCCAGCAGCTTGGACCCAGGGCGGGAGACCCAGTACTTC. V usage is TRBV5-5 and J usage is TRBJ2-5; D is perhaps TRBD1 (5 bases). The CDR3 has 14 amino acids. Between the trimmed V and J ends, which lost 0 bases and 5 bases, there was a span of 11 bases. Looked up from germline, CDR1 is SGHKS and CDR2 is YYEKEE (reference sequence).

The chain joins TRBV12-3 or TRBV12-4 to TRBJ1-1; 9 bases line up with TRBD1. This CDR3 contains 12 residues. The V segment lost 5 bases and the J segment 11 bases; nucleotides outside the gene matches: 6. The chain's CDR3 is CASSPPDRGAFF. CDR3 coding DNA: TGTGCCAGCAGTCCCCCGGACAGGGGTGCTTTCTTT.

This clone was seen repeatedly, ten times or more. The J gene is TRBJ2-3, the V gene TRBV9; D remains unclear. Trimming took 3 bases from V and 4 from J, leaving 15 bases between them. The CDR3 totals 15 residues. Germline CDR1 SGDLS, CDR2 YYNGEE. DNA for the CDR3: TGTGCCAGCAGCGCCGGTTGGGCCAAGGCAGATACGCAGTATTTT. Protein product: CASSAGWAKADTQYF.

The genes are TRBV7-9 and TRBJ2-1; no reliable D call. The CDR3 is 14 residues long. The V gene's germline CDR1 is SEHNR and CDR2 FQNEAQ (reference sequence). V lost 5 bases and J lost 0, with 8 bases in between. The CDR3 region has the DNA TGTGCCAGCAGCACAACATCCTCCTACAATGAGCAGTTCTTC. This sequence encodes CASSTTSSYNEQFF.